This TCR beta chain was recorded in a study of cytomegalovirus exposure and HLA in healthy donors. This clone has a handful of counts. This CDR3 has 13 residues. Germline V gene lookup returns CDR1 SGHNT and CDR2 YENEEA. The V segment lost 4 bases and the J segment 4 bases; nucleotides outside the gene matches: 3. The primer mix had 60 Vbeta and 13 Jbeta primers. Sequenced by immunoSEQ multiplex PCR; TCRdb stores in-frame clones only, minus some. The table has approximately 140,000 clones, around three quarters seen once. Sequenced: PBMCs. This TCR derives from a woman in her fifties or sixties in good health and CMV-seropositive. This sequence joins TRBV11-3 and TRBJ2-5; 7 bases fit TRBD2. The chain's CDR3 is CASSSSGVETQYF. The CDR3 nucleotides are TGTGCCAGCAGCTCTAGCGGAGTAGAGACCCAGTACTTC.